Each of the 24 T cell receptor beta chains below was sequenced from the same sample in a study of blood T cell repertoires in COVID-19. Assay: immunoSEQ multiplex PCR; the TCRdb copy retains only in-frame clones and omits some. The sample has roughly 130,000 clones; around 90% are singletons. Sequenced input: peripheral blood. The receptors come from a man aged 50 to 60 with active COVID-19.

The chain is built from TRBV2 and TRBJ2-1; possible D gene TRBD1, 6 bases. Germline V gene data show CDR1 as SNHLY and CDR2 as FYNNEI. V lost 4 bases and J lost 12, with 16 bases in between. This CDR3 is 13 amino acids long. The chain's CDR3 is CASSVEDRKLQFF. CDR3 DNA: TGTGCCAGCAGTGTAGAGGACAGAAAACTGCAGTTCTTC.

The chain joins TRBV2 to TRBJ1-2; 8 nucleotides align to TRBD1. CDR1 and CDR2 (germline): SNHLY, FYNNEI. V lost 6 bases to trimming and J lost 5 bases; unmatched junction nucleotides: 8. This CDR3 has 14 amino acids. CDR3 coding DNA: TGTGCCAGCAGAGACCGGGACAGGATGTATGGCTACACCTTC. As protein: CASRDRDRMYGYTF.

This clone was seen a handful of times. This sequence joins TRBV5-3 and TRBJ1-1; 8 nucleotides match TRBD1. TRBV5-3 is reported as an ORF; its role is uncertain. J was trimmed by 4 bases and V by 1 base; bases with no gene match: 12. The CDR3 runs 17 residues. Written as DNA, the CDR3 is TGTGCCAGAAGCTTGCTACGGGACAGGCCGACGGCCACTGAAGCTTTCTTT. This translates into CARSLLRDRPTATEAFF.

This rearrangement joins TRBV4-2 to TRBJ2-3; D call uncertain. The V end lost 4 bases, the J end lost 0 bases, and 17 bases lay between the germline ends. This CDR3 spans 17 amino acids. The germline V gene has CDR1 LGHNA and CDR2 YNFKEQ. DNA for the CDR3: TGTGCCAGCAGCCCGACAATTGGCCCCAGAAGCACAGATACGCAGTATTTT. This translates into CASSPTIGPRSTDTQYF.

J is TRBJ2-1 and V is TRBV5-6, with 7 bases fitting TRBD1. The CDR3 spans 14 residues. J was trimmed by 7 bases and V by 6 bases; bases with no gene match: 10. Germline CDR1 reads SGHDT; CDR2 reads YYEEEE. The CDR3 sequence: CASTTGTAPNEQFF. In nucleotides, the CDR3 is TGTGCCAGCACAACCGGGACAGCACCAAATGAGCAGTTCTTC.

The chain is built from TRBV11-2 and TRBJ1-1; no firm D call. V gave up 1 base and J gave up 10 bases, with 16 bases separating them. The CDR3 length is 14 residues. Germline CDR1 SGHAT, CDR2 FQNNGV. The chain's CDR3 is CASSLGPIGEVAFF. CDR3 bases: TGTGCCAGCAGCTTAGGCCCTATCGGGGAGGTAGCTTTCTTT.

This chain links TRBV15 with TRBJ2-2; no firm D call. The CDR3 loop spans 15 amino acids. With 0 bases removed from V and 1 base from J, the gap between germline ends came to 6 bases. Germline V CDR1 and CDR2: LNHNV, YYDKDF (reference sequence). CDR3 sequence: CATSRDPQNTGELFF. DNA of the CDR3: TGTGCCACCAGCAGAGATCCACAGAACACCGGGGAGCTGTTTTTT.

V usage is TRBV3-1 (or the pseudogene TRBV3-2) and J usage is TRBJ2-2; 10 nucleotides match TRBD1. Germline values: CDR1 LGHDT, CDR2 YNNKEL (reference sequence). CDR3 length: 18 amino acids. Trimming removed 4 bases from V and 6 bases from J; junction bases left unmatched: 14. The CDR3 is CASSPTEAGQGFAGELFF. CDR3 bases: TGTGCCAGCAGCCCTACCGAGGCGGGACAGGGGTTCGCCGGGGAGCTGTTTTTT.

CDR3 region: CASSLGQGENTEAFF. CDR3 coding DNA: TGCGCCAGCAGCTTGGGGCAGGGGGAGAACACTGAAGCTTTCTTT. V and J are TRBV5-1 and TRBJ1-1; 7 bases fit TRBD1. CDR3 length: 15 residues. CDR1 is SGHRS and CDR2 is YFSETQ in the germline V gene. Germline trimming cut 0 bases from V and 1 base from J; bases unmatched to any gene: 3. Using reference TRBV5-1 and TRBJ1-1 for the parts outside the CDR3, the full variable domain is KAGVTQTPRYLIKTRGQQVTLSCSPISGHRSVSWYQQTPGQGLQFLFEYFSETQRNKGNFPGRFSGRQFSNSRSEMNVSTLELGDSALYLCASSLGQGENTEAFFGQGTRLTVV.

The CDR3 coding sequence is TGTGCCAGCAGCCCCGTGGCAAGTGGGACCCAGTACTTC. Protein sequence: CASSPVASGTQYF. The rearrangement links TRBV6-5 to TRBJ2-5; D unresolved. Trimming cost V 6 bases and J 7 bases, with 15 bases left between them. Germline lookup yields CDR1 MNHEY and CDR2 SVGAGI. The CDR3 length is 13 residues.

This chain joins TRBV2 and TRBJ2-1; perhaps TRBD1 as D (6 bases). The CDR3 contains 16 residues. Germline CDR1 reads SNHLY; CDR2 reads FYNNEI. The V end was cut by 6 bases, the J end by 0 bases, with 15 bases between. CDR3 in amino acids: CASSHTGFSSYNEQFF. The CDR3 coding sequence is TGTGCCAGCAGCCACACAGGGTTTAGCTCCTACAATGAGCAGTTCTTC.

This clone was seen a handful of times. The chain employs TRBV5-5 and TRBJ2-5; 10 bases are a match to TRBD1. V was clipped by 6 bases and J by 5 bases; unmatched bases: 7. The CDR3 length is 14 residues. Germline V lookup: CDR1 SGHKS, CDR2 YYEKEE (reference sequence). The CDR3 bases are TGTGCCAGCATCAAGACAGGGGGCTTGGAGACCCAGTACTTC. Its protein is CASIKTGGLETQYF.

This clone occurred once. This sequence joins TRBV5-1 and TRBJ1-2, with D maybe TRBD1 (5 bases). CDR3 length: 14 residues. Trimming left V 0 bases short and J 6 bases short, with 12 bases between. Germline V CDR1 and CDR2: SGHRS, YFSETQ. The CDR3 sequence is CASSLGGRGNGYTF. The DNA for the CDR3 is TGCGCCAGCAGCTTGGGCGGGCGGGGGAATGGCTACACCTTC.

The V and J genes are TRBV19 and TRBJ2-2, with 8 bases lining up with TRBD1. This CDR3 region has 16 residues. Germline CDR1 LNHDA, CDR2 SQIVND (reference sequence). J was trimmed by 7 bases and V by 1 base; bases with no gene match: 8. As DNA, the CDR3 is TGTGCCAGTAGTATAGGGACAGGGAGTCAGGGCGGGGAGCTGTTTTTT. This encodes CASSIGTGSQGGELFF.

The chain carries TRBV2 and TRBJ2-3; 7 bases map to TRBD2. Unmatched junction bases numbered 5, after V lost 1 base and J lost 4 bases. Looked up from germline, CDR1 is SNHLY and CDR2 is FYNNEI. There are 15 residues in the CDR3. CDR3 amino acids: CASSEVRGSSDTQYF. In nucleotides, the CDR3 is TGTGCCAGCAGTGAAGTGCGCGGGAGTTCAGATACGCAGTATTTT.

This clone appeared once. V is TRBV6-5 and J is TRBJ2-7; 7 nucleotides match TRBD1. The CDR3 is made up of 16 amino acids. With 0 bases clipped from V and 2 bases from J, the junction kept 7 bases outside the gene matches. In germline, CDR1 is MNHEY, CDR2 SVGAGI. The CDR3 DNA is TGTGCCAGCAGTTACTCAGGGACAGTTCTCGCCTACGAGCAGTACTTC. This sequence encodes CASSYSGTVLAYEQYF.

The chain carries TRBV5-1 and TRBJ1-1; maybe TRBD1 (5 bases). Per germline, CDR1 SGHRS and CDR2 YFSETQ. The germline V and J ends were trimmed by 5 bases and 5 bases, with 13 bases remaining between them. The CDR3 is made up of 13 amino acids. The DNA of the CDR3 is TGCGCCAGCAGTACTCCCGGGGGGACTGAAGCTTTCTTT. This codes for CASSTPGGTEAFF.

The chain recombines TRBV29-1 with TRBJ1-1; no clear D. This CDR3 is built from 11 residues. Trimming shortened V by 3 bases and J by 5 bases, and 7 bases separated the two germline ends. CDR1 and CDR2 (germline): SQVTM, ANQGSEA. CDR3 DNA: TGCAGCGTTGAGGGAGGGACTGAAGCTTTCTTT. This codes for CSVEGGTEAFF.

This clone was observed a single time. The chain links TRBV7-8 to TRBJ1-1; 10 bases match TRBD1. The J segment lost 5 bases and the V segment lost 3 bases, leaving 6 bases of the junction unmatched. Germline V gene lookup returns CDR1 SGHVS and CDR2 FQNEAQ. This CDR3 comprises 15 residues. This CDR3 is CASSFQDRGGTEAFF. The CDR3 DNA reads as TGTGCCAGCAGCTTCCAGGACAGGGGGGGGACTGAAGCTTTCTTT.

The V and J genes are TRBV24-1 and TRBJ1-4, with 9 bases that match TRBD1. The CDR3 contains 15 residues. V gave up 3 bases and J gave up 8 bases; unmatched junction bases: 6. The germline CDR1 and CDR2 sequences are KGHDR and SFDVKD. CDR3 amino acids: CATSDGGTGREKLFF. The CDR3 region has the DNA TGTGCCACCAGTGATGGGGGGACAGGGCGAGAAAAACTGTTTTTT.

The chain recombines TRBV19 with TRBJ2-1; 11 nucleotides align to TRBD1. V dropped 11 bases and J dropped 7; count of bases not matched to a gene: 10. This CDR3 contains 14 residues. Germline CDR1 LNHDA, CDR2 SQIVND (reference sequence). Written as DNA, the CDR3 is TGTGCCTCCGAACCGGGACAGGGGGTGAATGAGCAGTTCTTC. Encoded protein: CASEPGQGVNEQFF.

This clone was detected a few times. V usage is TRBV6-1 and J usage is TRBJ2-7; D is undetermined. CDR3 length equals 12 residues. Germline V CDR1 and CDR2: MNHNS, SASEGT. V lost 0 bases and J 7 bases, leaving 7 bases between the germline ends. The CDR3 region is CASSEALREQYV. The CDR3 DNA reads TGTGCCAGCAGTGAAGCCTTGCGGGAGCAGTACGTC.

The chain uses TRBV19 and TRBJ1-2; tentatively, D is TRBD1 (5 bases). The CDR3 runs 14 residues. Trimming pared 3 bases from V and 6 bases from J, leaving 14 bases between. Per germline, CDR1 LNHDA and CDR2 SQIVND (reference sequence). Here the CDR3 DNA reads TGTGCCAGTAGTATGCGTCAGGGCGTGGATGGCTACACCTTC. Residues: CASSMRQGVDGYTF.

V is TRBV5-3 and J is TRBJ2-6, with a possible D match to TRBD1 (6 bases). TRBV5-3 is filed as an ORF, its function uncertain. The CDR3 length is 18 residues. Deletions cut 0 bases from V and 0 bases from J, with 13 bases between. This CDR3 reads CARSLVTGRNSGANVLTF. In DNA form, the CDR3 reads TGTGCCAGAAGCTTGGTAACAGGGAGAAACTCTGGGGCCAACGTCCTGACTTTC.